This T cell receptor beta chain was profiled in a study of graft-versus-host responses after intestinal transplantation. The wider study: Grafts that recipients had were multivisceral, liver-intestinal, or isolated intestinal transplants.

Study conclusions and caveats: Among circulating GvH clones, peak levels were associated with early post-transplant declines in HvG clones. GvH clones were identified in recipient marrow, with some first appearing in ileum or blood. Allografts carried high graft-versus-host to host-versus-graft clonal ratios in patients having graft-donor T cell macrochimerism.

Per germline, CDR1 MNHEY and CDR2 SVGAGI. V gave up 3 bases and J gave up 8 bases; unmatched junction bases: 5. This CDR3 region has 13 residues. The authors plated approximately 200,000 CFSE-labeled responder cells with approximately 200,000 irradiated, violet-dye-labeled stimulator cells. The data were produced by immunoSEQ multiplex PCR, yet TCRdb's version contains in-frame clones alone and is incomplete. The repertoire consists of about 4,900 clones, with over 20% occurring once and the leading ten covering under 9%. This receptor was taken from a human patient who received an intestinal transplant. The sample was alloreactive CD8+ T cells from a mixed lymphocyte reaction culture, taken before intestinal transplant. Stated subset: CFSE-low proliferating T cells sorted from roughly six-day pre-transplant mixed lymphocyte reaction (GvH or HvG direction). V and J are TRBV6-5 and TRBJ1-2, with TRBD1 identical over 8 bases. The CDR3 nucleotides read TGTGCCAGCAGTTATGGGACAGGAGGGGGCTACACCTTC. It encodes CASSYGTGGGYTF.